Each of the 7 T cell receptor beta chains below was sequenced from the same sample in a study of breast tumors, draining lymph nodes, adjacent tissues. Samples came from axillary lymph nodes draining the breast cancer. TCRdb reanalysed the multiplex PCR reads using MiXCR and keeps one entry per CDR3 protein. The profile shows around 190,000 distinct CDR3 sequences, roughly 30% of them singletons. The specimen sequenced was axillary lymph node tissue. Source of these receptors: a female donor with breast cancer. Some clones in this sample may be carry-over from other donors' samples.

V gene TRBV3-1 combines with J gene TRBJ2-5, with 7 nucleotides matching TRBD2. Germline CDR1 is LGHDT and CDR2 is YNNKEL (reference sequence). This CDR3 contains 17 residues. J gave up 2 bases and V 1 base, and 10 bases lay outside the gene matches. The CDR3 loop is CASSQAGSAGPQETQYF. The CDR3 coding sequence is TGTGCCAGCAGCCAAGCCGGTTCAGCGGGACCACAAGAGACCCAGTACTTC.

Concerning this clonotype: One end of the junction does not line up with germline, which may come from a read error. The CDR3 sequence: CASSFTGGGAEQLF. DNA for the CDR3: TGTGCCAGCAGCTTTACCGGGGGGGGAGCTGAGCAGCTCTTC. The V gene is TRBV14, the J gene TRBJ2-1, with 8 bases fitting TRBD2. CDR1 and CDR2 (germline): SGHDN, FVKESK. CDR3 length equals 14 residues. The whole variable domain, remainder taken from reference TRBV14 and TRBJ2-1, is EAGVTQFPSHSVIEKGQTVTLRCDPISGHDNLYWYRRVMGKEIKFLLHFVKESKQDESGMPNNRFLAERTGGTYSTLKVQPAELEDSGVYFCASSFTGGGAEQLFGPGTRLTVL.

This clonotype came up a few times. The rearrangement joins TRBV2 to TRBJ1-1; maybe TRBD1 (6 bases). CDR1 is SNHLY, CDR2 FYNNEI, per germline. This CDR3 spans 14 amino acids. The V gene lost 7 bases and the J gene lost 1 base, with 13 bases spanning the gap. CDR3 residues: CASNHGQTNTEAFF. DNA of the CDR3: TGTGCCAGCAACCACGGACAGACGAACACTGAAGCTTTCTTT.

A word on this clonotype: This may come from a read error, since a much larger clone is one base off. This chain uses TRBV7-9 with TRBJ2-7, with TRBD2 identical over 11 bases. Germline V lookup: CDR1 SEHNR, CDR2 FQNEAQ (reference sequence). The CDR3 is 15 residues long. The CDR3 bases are TGTGCCGGCAGCTCAATAGCGGGGGGGCGCTACGAGCAGTACTTC. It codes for CAGSSIAGGRYEQYF.

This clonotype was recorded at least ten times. CDR3 nucleotide sequence: TGTGCCAGCAGTACAGGGAGAAAATCCTACGAGCAGTACTTC. It yields the protein CASSTGRKSYEQYF. V gene TRBV12-3 or TRBV12-4 combines with J gene TRBJ2-7; D perhaps matches TRBD1 (6 bases). The CDR3 contains 14 residues. Trimming removed 5 bases from V and 1 base from J, with 12 bases in between.

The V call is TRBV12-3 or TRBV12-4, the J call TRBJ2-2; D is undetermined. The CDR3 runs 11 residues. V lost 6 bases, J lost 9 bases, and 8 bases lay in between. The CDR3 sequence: CASSPGRELFF. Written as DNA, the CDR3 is TGTGCCAGCAGCCCTGGGCGGGAGCTGTTTTTT.

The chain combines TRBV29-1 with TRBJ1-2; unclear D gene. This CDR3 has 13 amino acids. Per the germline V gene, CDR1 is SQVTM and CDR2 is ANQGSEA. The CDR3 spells CIASTGDRAGYTF. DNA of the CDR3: TGCATTGCCTCCACCGGGGATCGGGCTGGCTACACCTTC.